This entry concerns a single T cell receptor (beta chain). Its antigen is currently unknown. Generated by immunoSEQ multiplex PCR, the TCRdb table keeps only in-frame clones and is missing some. The sample lists over 70,000 clones, about four fifths occurring once. This entry is derived from a study of T cell clones after liver transplantation. Study context: Patients counted as tolerant after at least one year off all immunosuppression, enzymes not exceeding twice normal.

Study-wide points: Low donor cell numbers restricted donor-reactive repertoire measurement in a couple of subjects.

The CDR3 totals 15 residues. The V segment lost 5 bases and the J segment 0 bases; nucleotides outside the gene matches: 5. Germline V CDR1 and CDR2: SGHTA, FQGNSA. This receptor was obtained from a human patient who received a liver transplant. Part of the T cells may come from the graft donor. The V and J genes are TRBV7-2 and TRBJ1-2, with TRBD1 matching over 8 bases. This material consisted of CD4+ T cells from blood, taken 12 months after liver transplant. CDR3 region: CASSAQGATNYGYTF. CDR3 DNA sequence: TGTGCCAGCAGCGCCCAGGGGGCCACTAACTATGGCTACACCTTC.